One sample yielded the 5 T cell receptor beta chains listed below, sequenced in a study of blood T cell repertoires in COVID-19. Sequenced by immunoSEQ multiplex PCR; TCRdb stores in-frame clones only, minus some. Of about 320,000 clones detected, roughly 86% appear once; the ten largest clones hold over 8.5%. Source material: peripheral blood. The receptors derive from a woman in her twenties or thirties with COVID-19, enrolled during active disease.

The chain couples TRBV13 to TRBJ2-3, with D perhaps TRBD2 (6 bases). Germline loops: CDR1 PRHDT, CDR2 FYEKMQ (reference sequence). V was cut by 3 bases and J by 3 bases, with 13 bases left in between. CDR3 length equals 15 residues. CDR3 amino acids: CASSLSRRGTDTQYF. CDR3 DNA: TGTGCCAGCAGCTTGAGTCGTCGGGGGACAGATACGCAGTATTTT. Full variable domain (remainder filled in from reference TRBV13 and TRBJ2-3): AAGVIQSPRHLIKEKRETATLKCYPIPRHDTVYWYQQGPGQDPQFLISFYEKMQSDKGSIPDRFSAQQFSDYHSELNMSSLELGDSALYFCASSLSRRGTDTQYFGPGTRLTVL.

In its sample, this clone was seen once. The rearrangement uses TRBV20-1 and TRBJ2-7; 8 bases are shared with TRBD1. V shed 3 bases and J 3 bases; nucleotides not matched to a gene: 13. Germline V lookup: CDR1 DFQATT, CDR2 SNEGSKA (reference sequence). The CDR3 covers 16 residues. CDR3 DNA sequence: TGCAGTGCTAGTGCCCGTCAGGGGGCCGGGATCTACGAGCAGTACTTC. This sequence encodes CSASARQGAGIYEQYF.

This clone was seen only once. The genes are TRBV4-1 and TRBJ2-3, with TRBD1 matching 9 bases. Unmatched junction bases numbered 10, after V lost 4 bases and J lost 8 bases. Per germline, CDR1 MGHRA and CDR2 YSYEKL. The CDR3 runs 15 residues. The CDR3 region has the DNA TGCGCCAGCAGCCCGGGACAGGGTGGTGTGGGTACGCAGTATTTT. Translation: CASSPGQGGVGTQYF.

CDR3 residues: CASSLGLGAGDRTDTQYF. CDR3 DNA sequence: TGTGCCAGCAGCTTGGGGCTGGGAGCGGGGGATCGCACAGATACGCAGTATTTT. The chain is built from TRBV5-4 and TRBJ2-3; 8 bases map to TRBD2. Germline lookup yields CDR1 SGHNT and CDR2 YYREEE (reference sequence). Trimming at V came to 0 bases and at J to 1 base, leaving 10 bases not matched to a gene. The CDR3 loop spans 18 amino acids.

The V call is TRBV6-1, the J call TRBJ2-4; 8 nucleotides line up with TRBD2. V shed 4 bases, J shed 4 bases, and the junction held 9 bases outside the gene matches. This CDR3 is 16 amino acids long. The germline V gene encodes CDR1 MNHNS and CDR2 SASEGT. The CDR3: CASSVRGGPPKNIQYF. The CDR3 nucleotides are TGTGCCAGCAGTGTCCGCGGGGGGCCCCCAAAAAACATTCAGTACTTC.